This TCR beta chain emerged from a study of T cells after posttransplantation cyclophosphamide (dated by TCRdb to 2016 to 2017). Background for the entire study: The study tracked T cell repertoire reconstitution by TRB sequencing after myeloablative bone marrow transplantation using posttransplantation cyclophosphamide as GVHD prophylaxis. Antigen receptor sequencing covered samples from approximately 32 PTCy-treated patients and some 15 of their related bone marrow donors. TRB sequencing was performed on blood from all 35 or so PTCy patients with 1-year posttransplant specimens. In 3 patients, up to roughly 3 additional blood samples taken between 2 and 5.2 years after transplant also underwent TRB sequencing, as did pretransplant blood from several patients. Because TRA and TRB clonality correlated tightly in 10 or so samples, later TCR analyses were limited to TRB. Public TRB sequences were queried against a database of over 3,600 sequences associated with responses to pathogens, tumor antigens, self-antigens and alloantigens. Results the study describes overall, beyond this receptor: The TRB repertoires of T cells infiltrating skin or the GI tract showed only limited overlap with the TRB repertoires found in blood. Across around 48 patients, recipient CMV seropositivity and CMV reactivation were highly associated with TRB clonality; PTCy diversity was similar to CNI/methotrexate controls. At 1-2 months, donor-recipient similarity was low but rose over the first year, and the later blood repertoires were often dominated by donor CD8+ memory clones.

The cysteine opens and the phenylalanine closes a CDR3 of 13 amino acids. The CDR3 DNA has 39 bases and is translated from base 1. From a lookup of the germline V gene, CDR1 and CDR2 are MNHEY and SVGAGI. Trimming removed 5 bases from V and 4 bases from J; the gene matches leave 2 bases unexplained. TRB sequencing was run on genomic DNA with either the immunoSEQ assay at survey resolution or the hsTCRB kit. In the paper's pipeline: The immunoSEQ software handled initial read processing, and the LymphoSeq R package was used for repertoire analyses. Clonality was calculated as 1 minus normalized Shannon entropy, and the Gini coefficient was also calculated for each TRB dataset. To infer phenotypes in unsorted samples, TRB sequences from sorted subsets of the recipient or donor were mapped onto unsorted samples from the same recipient. TCRdb re-hosts the immuneACCESS table, in-frame sequences only. Its copies lack some clones; in the studies checked, an unresolved V gene accounts for under half of them, and the cause for the rest is not known. V, J and clone size are those of that table, while D and trimming were read from the DNA. For this sample the table gives a few thousand clones, of which more than 80% were detected only once. Over 6% of the sample belongs to the ten largest clones.

About this clone: The target of this receptor is not known. No base-level quality is on record; no much larger clone is a single base apart.

The sample's treatment or condition, from its label and the paper: high-dose cyclophosphamide on days +3 and +4 as single-agent GVHD prophylaxis. Busulfan and fludarabine conditioning, a related or unrelated marrow graft, and cyclophosphamide on days +3 and +4 were given to PTCy patients. PTCy-treated patients came from a prospective multi-institutional clinical trial. Mononuclear cells from peripheral blood and bone marrow were separated by Ficoll-Hypaque density centrifugation and then cryopreserved. In this chain, TRBV6-5 is recombined with TRBJ2-7, with 10 bases matching TRBD2. Specimen: PBMCs, collected after allogeneic stem cell transplant with posttransplant cyclophosphamide. The sequence came from a female patient aged 50 to 60 who received an allogeneic stem cell transplant from an unrelated donor, was CMV-positive, and had acute and chronic GVHD. Following a transplant, a fraction of the T cells may be traceable to the graft donor. The DNA sequence reads TGTGCCAGCAGTACTAGCGGGACTTACGAGCAGTACTTC. This gives the protein CASSTSGTYEQYF.